The subject of this entry is one T cell receptor (beta chain). The sample originates from a study of blood T cell repertoires in COVID-19. Using immunoSEQ multiplex PCR, the repertoire was profiled, and TCRdb retains in-frame clones only, with some absent. The sample has approximately 390,000 clones, 80% to 90% seen once; the top ten hold 2% to 2.5%. V was pared by 6 bases and J by 4 bases, with 10 bases of the junction left unmatched. Germline V gene sequence: CDR1 SQVTM, CDR2 ANQGSEA. This CDR3 comprises 15 residues. The sequence derives from an older woman with COVID-19, enrolled during active disease. Sequenced input: peripheral blood. The rearrangement links TRBV29-1 to TRBJ1-1, with 11 bases that match TRBD1. The CDR3 DNA reads as TGCAGCGTGGGAGATCCGGGACAGGGGGTCACTGAAGCTTTCTTT. Translation gives CSVGDPGQGVTEAFF.